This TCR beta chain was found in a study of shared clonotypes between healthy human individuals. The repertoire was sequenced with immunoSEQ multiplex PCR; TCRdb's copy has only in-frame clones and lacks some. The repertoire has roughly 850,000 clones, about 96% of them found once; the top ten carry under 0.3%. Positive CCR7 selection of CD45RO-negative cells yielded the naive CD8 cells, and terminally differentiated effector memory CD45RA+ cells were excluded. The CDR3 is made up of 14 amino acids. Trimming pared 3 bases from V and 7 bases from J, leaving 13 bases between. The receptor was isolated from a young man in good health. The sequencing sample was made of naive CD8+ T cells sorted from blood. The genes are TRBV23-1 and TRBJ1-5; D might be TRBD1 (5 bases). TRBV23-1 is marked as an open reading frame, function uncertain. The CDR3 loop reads CASSQGDRDQPQHF. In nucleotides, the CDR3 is TGCGCCAGCAGTCAGGGTGACCGGGACCAGCCCCAGCATTTT.